This TCR beta chain was observed in a study of blood T cell repertoires in COVID-19. Assay used: immunoSEQ multiplex PCR; TCRdb lists only in-frame clones, some missing. The sample consists of around 95,000 clones, approximately 89% of them appearing once. The V and J ends lost 2 bases and 6 bases, in that order; junction bases with no gene match: 11. The germline V gene encodes CDR1 MNHNS and CDR2 SASEGT. The CDR3 has 18 residues. This receptor was taken from a middle-aged man with active COVID-19. The specimen was peripheral blood. The genes are TRBV6-1 and TRBJ2-3, with 13 bases lining up with TRBD2. The CDR3 nucleotides read TGTGCCAGCAGTGAAAAAAAAACTAGCGGGGGGGTCACCGATACGCAGTATTTT. Protein product: CASSEKKTSGGVTDTQYF.